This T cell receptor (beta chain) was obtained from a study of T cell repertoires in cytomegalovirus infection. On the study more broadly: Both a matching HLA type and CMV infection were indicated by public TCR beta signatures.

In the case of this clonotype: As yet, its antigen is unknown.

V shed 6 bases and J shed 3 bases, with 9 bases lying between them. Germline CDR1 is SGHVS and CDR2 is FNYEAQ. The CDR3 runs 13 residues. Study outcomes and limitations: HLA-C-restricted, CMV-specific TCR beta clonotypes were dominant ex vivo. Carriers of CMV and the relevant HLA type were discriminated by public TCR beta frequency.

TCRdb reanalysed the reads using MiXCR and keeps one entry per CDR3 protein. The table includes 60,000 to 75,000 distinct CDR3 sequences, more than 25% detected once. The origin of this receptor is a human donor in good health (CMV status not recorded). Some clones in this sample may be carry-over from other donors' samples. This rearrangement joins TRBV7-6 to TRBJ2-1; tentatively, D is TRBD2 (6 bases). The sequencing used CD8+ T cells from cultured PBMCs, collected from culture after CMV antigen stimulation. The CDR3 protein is CASSPGGYNEQFF. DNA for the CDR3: TGTGCCAGCAGTCCCGGGGGCTACAATGAGCAGTTCTTC. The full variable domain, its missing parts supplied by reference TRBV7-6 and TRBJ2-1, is GAGVSQSPRYKVTKRGQDVALRCDPISGHVSLYWYRQALGQGPEFLTYFNYEAQQDKSGLPNDRFSAERPEGSISTLTIQRTEQRDSAMYRCASSPGGYNEQFFGPGTRLTVL.